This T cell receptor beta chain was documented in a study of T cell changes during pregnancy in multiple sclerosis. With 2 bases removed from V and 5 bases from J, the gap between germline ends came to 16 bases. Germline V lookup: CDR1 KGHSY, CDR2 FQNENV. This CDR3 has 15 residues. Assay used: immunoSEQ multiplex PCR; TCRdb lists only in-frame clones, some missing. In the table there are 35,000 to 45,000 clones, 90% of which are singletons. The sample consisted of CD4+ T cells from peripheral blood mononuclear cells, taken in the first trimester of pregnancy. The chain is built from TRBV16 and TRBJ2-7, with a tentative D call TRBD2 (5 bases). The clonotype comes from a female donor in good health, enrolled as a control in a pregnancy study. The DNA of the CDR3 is TGTGCCAGCAGCCAAACGGGCGCCCTGGGAGACGAGCAGTACTTC. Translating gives CASSQTGALGDEQYF.